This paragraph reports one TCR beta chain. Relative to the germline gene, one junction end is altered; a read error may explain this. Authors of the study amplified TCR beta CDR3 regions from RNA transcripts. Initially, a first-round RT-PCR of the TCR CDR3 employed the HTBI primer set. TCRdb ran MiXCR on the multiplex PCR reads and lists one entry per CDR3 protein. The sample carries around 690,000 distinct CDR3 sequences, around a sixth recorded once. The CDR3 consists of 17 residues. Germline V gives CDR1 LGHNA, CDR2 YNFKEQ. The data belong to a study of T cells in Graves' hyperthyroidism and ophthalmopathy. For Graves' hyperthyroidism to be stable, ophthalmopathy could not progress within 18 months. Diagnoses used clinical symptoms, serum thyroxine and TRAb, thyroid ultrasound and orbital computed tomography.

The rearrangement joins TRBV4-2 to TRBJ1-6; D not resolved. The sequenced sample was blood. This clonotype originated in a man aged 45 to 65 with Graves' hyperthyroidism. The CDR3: CASSQDYPSSYNSLLHF. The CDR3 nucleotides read TGTGCCAGCAGCCAAGACTACCCGAGCTCCTATAATTCACTCCTCCACTTT.